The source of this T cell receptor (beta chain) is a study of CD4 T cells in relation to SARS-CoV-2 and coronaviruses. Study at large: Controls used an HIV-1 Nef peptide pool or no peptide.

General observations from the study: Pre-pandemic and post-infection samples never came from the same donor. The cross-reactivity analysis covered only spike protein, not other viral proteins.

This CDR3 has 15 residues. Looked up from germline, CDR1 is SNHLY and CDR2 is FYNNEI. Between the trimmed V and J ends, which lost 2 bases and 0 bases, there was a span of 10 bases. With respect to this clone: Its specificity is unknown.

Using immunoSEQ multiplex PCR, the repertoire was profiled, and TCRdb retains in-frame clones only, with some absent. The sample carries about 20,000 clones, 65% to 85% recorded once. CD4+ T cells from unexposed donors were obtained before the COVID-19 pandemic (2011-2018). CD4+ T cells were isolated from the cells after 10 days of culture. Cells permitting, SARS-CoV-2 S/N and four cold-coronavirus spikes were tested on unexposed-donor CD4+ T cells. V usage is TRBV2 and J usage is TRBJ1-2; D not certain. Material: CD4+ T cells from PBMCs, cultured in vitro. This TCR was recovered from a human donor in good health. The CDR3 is CASSELVGANYGYTF. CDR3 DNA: TGTGCCAGCAGTGAATTGGTGGGTGCTAACTATGGCTACACCTTC.